The 17 T cell receptor beta chains below come from one sample, sequenced in a study of blood T cell repertoires in COVID-19 (dated by TCRdb to between 2020 and 2021). The library was made by the immunoSEQ multiplex PCR assay. TCRdb provides this immuneACCESS table in a form limited to in-frame rearrangements. Some clones are lacking; in checked studies, under half of them reflect an unresolved V gene, and why the rest are absent is not known. The sample records roughly 440,000 clones, 88% of which are singletons. Roughly 12% of the sample belongs to the ten largest clones. The material sequenced was peripheral blood. These receptor sequences come from a woman between 50 and 59 years old with COVID-19, enrolled during active disease.

The chain uses TRBV6-5 and TRBJ1-2; 7 positions agree with TRBD1. The CDR3 length is 14 residues. V trimming: 7 bases; J trimming: 3 bases; junction bases outside the gene matches: 8. Germline V gene sequence: CDR1 MNHEY, CDR2 SVGAGI. The CDR3 is CASTTGQVDYGYTF. The CDR3 DNA follows: TGTGCCAGCACCACCGGACAGGTTGACTATGGCTACACCTTC.

This chain joins TRBV6-2 or TRBV6-3 and TRBJ1-4; D is unclear. This CDR3 spans 15 amino acids. V shed 6 bases and J shed 7 bases, with 18 bases lying between them. Germline V gene sequence: CDR1 MNHEY, CDR2 SVGEGT. Here the CDR3 reads CASSQTAGKGEKLFF. The CDR3 DNA follows: TGTGCCAGCAGCCAGACGGCCGGGAAGGGTGAAAAACTGTTTTTT.

This clone was recorded a few times. The sample has other DNA sequences that encode this CDR3 too. The chain combines TRBV5-1 with TRBJ1-1; D might be TRBD1 (5 bases). From germline, CDR1 is SGHRS and CDR2 YFSETQ. CDR3 size: 14 residues. The V gene lost 0 bases and the J gene lost 1 base, with 7 bases spanning the gap. The CDR3 nucleotides read TGCGCCAGCAGCTTGGATAGGGGGAACACTGAAGCTTTCTTT. This sequence encodes CASSLDRGNTEAFF.

CDR3 sequence reads: CASRRGNSGGYTF. The CDR3 DNA follows: TGTGCCAGCAGGAGGGGGAATAGTGGAGGCTACACCTTC. The V gene is TRBV6-5, the J gene TRBJ1-2; a possible D gene is TRBD1 (6 bases). Trimming took off 6 bases at V and 8 bases at J, with 16 bases between the two ends. The CDR3 extends over 13 amino acids. Looked up from germline, CDR1 is MNHEY and CDR2 is SVGAGI.

This clone was observed a single time. The gene calls are TRBV30 and TRBJ2-2; D is possibly TRBD1 (6 bases). With 2 bases removed from V and 3 bases from J, the gap between germline ends came to 10 bases. The CDR3 sequence is 14 residues long. Per germline, CDR1 GTSNPN and CDR2 SVGIG (reference sequence). CDR3 coding DNA: TGTGCCTGGAGTCGAACAGGGTACACCGGGGAGCTGTTTTTT. It encodes CAWSRTGYTGELFF.

The genes are TRBV2 and TRBJ1-3; TRBD1 is a possible D gene (5 bases). V gave up 6 bases and J gave up 4 bases, with 13 bases separating them. The germline V gene has CDR1 SNHLY and CDR2 FYNNEI. The CDR3 extends over 14 amino acids. The CDR3 sequence is CASRDRMNGNTIYF. CDR3 DNA sequence: TGTGCCAGCAGAGACAGAATGAACGGAAACACCATATATTTT. Using reference TRBV2 and TRBJ1-3 for the parts outside the CDR3, the full variable domain is EPEVTQTPSHQVTQMGQEVILRCVPISNHLYFYWYRQILGQKVEFLVSFYNNEISEKSEIFDDQFSVERPDGSNFTLKIRSTKLEDSAMYFCASRDRMNGNTIYFGEGSWLTVV.

V gene TRBV10-1 combines with J gene TRBJ2-7; 8 positions match TRBD2. CDR3 length: 12 amino acids. J lost 6 bases, V lost 10 bases, and 8 bases had no gene match. CDR1 is WNHNN and CDR2 is SYGVQD in the germline V gene (reference sequence). CDR3 sequence reads: CATSAGRGEQYF. The CDR3 bases are TGCGCCACCTCCGCCGGGAGGGGCGAGCAGTACTTC.

This chain joins TRBV9 and TRBJ2-1, with 7 bases identical to TRBD2. The J segment lost 9 bases and the V segment lost 4 bases, leaving 16 bases of the junction unmatched. The CDR3 consists of 16 residues. CDR1 is SGDLS and CDR2 is YYNGEE in the germline V gene. DNA of the CDR3: TGTGCCAGCAGCCAACTAGCGTATACTATTGGGGGTGAGCAGTTCTTC. This translates into CASSQLAYTIGGEQFF. The variable domain in full, completed from reference TRBV9 and TRBJ2-1, reads DSGVTQTPKHLITATGQRVTLRCSPRSGDLSVYWYQQSLDQGLQFLIQYYNGEERAKGNILERFSAQQFPDLHSELNLSSLELGDSALYFCASSQLAYTIGGEQFFGPGTRLTVL.

The V gene is TRBV10-1, the J gene TRBJ2-1; a weak D match, TRBD2 (5 bases). V lost 11 bases and J 6 bases, leaving 11 bases between the germline ends. The CDR3 contains 11 residues. Looked up from germline, CDR1 is WNHNN and CDR2 is SYGVQD (reference sequence). This CDR3 reads CAGNEGNEQFF. DNA of the CDR3: TGCGCCGGCAACGAGGGCAATGAGCAGTTCTTC.

This sequence joins TRBV5-1 and TRBJ2-7; TRBD2 agrees at 8 bases. The CDR3 loop spans 16 amino acids. The V and J ends lost 4 bases and 1 base, in that order; junction bases with no gene match: 10. Germline V gene sequence: CDR1 SGHRS, CDR2 YFSETQ. The CDR3 bases are TGCGCCAGCAGCCTCAGGCCGGGACTAGGGTCCTACGAGCAGTACTTC. It is translated as CASSLRPGLGSYEQYF.

The V gene is TRBV18, the J gene TRBJ2-7; 8 nucleotides match TRBD1. The V and J ends lost 3 bases and 5 bases, in that order; junction bases with no gene match: 12. The CDR3 has 16 residues. The germline V gene encodes CDR1 KGHSH and CDR2 LQKENI. The CDR3 sequence: CASSPSGRSGGDEQYF. CDR3 in DNA: TGTGCCAGCTCACCGTCTGGACGGTCAGGGGGCGACGAGCAGTACTTC.

This clone was counted a single time. The CDR3: CASLSGLGSGDQYF. In nucleotides, the CDR3 is TGTGCCAGCCTATCGGGACTTGGGTCGGGGGACCAGTACTTC. This sequence joins TRBV6-5 and TRBJ2-5; D perhaps matches TRBD2 (6 bases). The CDR3 is made up of 14 amino acids. Germline V gene sequence: CDR1 MNHEY, CDR2 SVGAGI. Trimming pared 8 bases from V and 10 bases from J, leaving 23 bases between.

The rearrangement links TRBV30 to TRBJ1-1, with unresolved D. The germline gives CDR1 GTSNPN, CDR2 SVGIG (reference sequence). The CDR3 runs 13 residues. V gave up 2 bases and J gave up 8 bases, with 15 bases separating them. CDR3 bases: TGTGCCTGGAGTTTCGCCAGTCAGTCCGAAGCTTTCTTT. This translates into CAWSFASQSEAFF.

On this clone: At the DNA level, this CDR3 is encoded by other sequences in the same sample as well. This chain uses TRBV20-1 with TRBJ1-1; D not resolved. CDR1 is DFQATT, CDR2 SNEGSKA, per germline (reference sequence). V was pared by 3 bases and J by 0 bases, with 2 bases between. The CDR3 runs to 11 residues. The CDR3 nucleotides read TGCAGTGCTAGCATGAACACTGAAGCTTTCTTT. This sequence encodes CSASMNTEAFF.

The CDR3 spells CASSSRQGWWAEAFF. CDR3 in DNA: TGTGCCAGTAGTTCCAGACAGGGATGGTGGGCTGAAGCTTTCTTT. The rearrangement joins TRBV19 to TRBJ1-1, with 7 bases identical to TRBD1. Germline CDR1 LNHDA, CDR2 SQIVND (reference sequence). V dropped 5 bases and J dropped 6; count of bases not matched to a gene: 12. This CDR3 region has 15 residues.

The chain employs TRBV6-5 and TRBJ2-7; D gene ambiguous. Germline V gene lookup returns CDR1 MNHEY and CDR2 SVGAGI. V lost 4 bases, J lost 2 bases, and 9 bases lay in between. The CDR3 runs to 13 residues. CDR3 nucleotide sequence: TGTGCCAGCAGTTCTACTACGACCTACGAGCAGTACTTC. As protein: CASSSTTTYEQYF.

The chain carries TRBV6-5 and TRBJ2-7, with D possibly matching TRBD1 (7 bases). CDR3 size: 12 residues. V was shortened by 4 bases and J by 5 bases, with 9 bases between the two germline ends. In germline, CDR1 is MNHEY, CDR2 SVGAGI. The CDR3 is CASSSRGDEQYF. CDR3 DNA: TGTGCCAGCAGTTCCAGGGGGGACGAGCAGTACTTC.